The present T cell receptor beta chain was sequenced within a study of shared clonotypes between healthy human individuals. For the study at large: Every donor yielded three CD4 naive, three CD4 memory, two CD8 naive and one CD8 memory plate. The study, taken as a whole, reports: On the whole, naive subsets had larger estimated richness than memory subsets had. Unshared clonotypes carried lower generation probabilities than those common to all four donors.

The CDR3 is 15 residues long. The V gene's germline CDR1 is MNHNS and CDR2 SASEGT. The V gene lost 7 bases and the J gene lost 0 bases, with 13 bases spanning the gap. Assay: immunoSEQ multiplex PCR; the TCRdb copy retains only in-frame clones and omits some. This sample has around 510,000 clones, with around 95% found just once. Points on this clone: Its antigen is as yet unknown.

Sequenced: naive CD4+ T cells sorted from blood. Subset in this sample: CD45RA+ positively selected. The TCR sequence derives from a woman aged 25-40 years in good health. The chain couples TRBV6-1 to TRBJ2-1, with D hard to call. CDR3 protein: CASIQTMSSYNEQFF. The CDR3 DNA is TGTGCCAGCATTCAGACAATGAGCTCCTACAATGAGCAGTTCTTC.